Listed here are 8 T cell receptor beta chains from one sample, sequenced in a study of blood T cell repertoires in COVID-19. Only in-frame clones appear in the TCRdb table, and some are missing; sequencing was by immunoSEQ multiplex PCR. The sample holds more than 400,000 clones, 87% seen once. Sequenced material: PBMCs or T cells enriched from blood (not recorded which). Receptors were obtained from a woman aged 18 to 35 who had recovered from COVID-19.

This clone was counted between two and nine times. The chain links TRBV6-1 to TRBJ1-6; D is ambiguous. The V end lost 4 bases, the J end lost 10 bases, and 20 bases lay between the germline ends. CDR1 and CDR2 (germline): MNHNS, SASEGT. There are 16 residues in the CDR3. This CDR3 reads CASSAKTRLTRSPLHF. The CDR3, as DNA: TGTGCCAGCAGTGCAAAGACTCGACTGACTAGGTCACCCCTCCACTTT.

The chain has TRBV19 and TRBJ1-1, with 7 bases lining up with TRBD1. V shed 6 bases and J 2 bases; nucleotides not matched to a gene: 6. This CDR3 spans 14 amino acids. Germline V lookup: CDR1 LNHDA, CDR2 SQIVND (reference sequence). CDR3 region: CASSGDRPNTEAFF. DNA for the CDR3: TGTGCCAGTAGCGGGGACAGACCTAACACTGAAGCTTTCTTT.

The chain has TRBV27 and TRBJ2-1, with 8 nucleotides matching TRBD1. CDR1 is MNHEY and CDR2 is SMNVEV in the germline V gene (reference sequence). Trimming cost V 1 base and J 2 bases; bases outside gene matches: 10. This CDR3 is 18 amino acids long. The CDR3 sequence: CASSLLGLVTGAYNEQFF. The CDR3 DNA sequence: TGTGCCAGCAGTTTATTGGGCCTGGTGACAGGGGCCTACAATGAGCAGTTCTTC.

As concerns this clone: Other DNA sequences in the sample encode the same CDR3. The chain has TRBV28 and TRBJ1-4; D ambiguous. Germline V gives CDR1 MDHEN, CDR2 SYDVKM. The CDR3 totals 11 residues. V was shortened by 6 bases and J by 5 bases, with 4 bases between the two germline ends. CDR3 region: CASSLNEKLFF. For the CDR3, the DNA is TGTGCCAGCAGCCTAAATGAAAAACTGTTTTTT.

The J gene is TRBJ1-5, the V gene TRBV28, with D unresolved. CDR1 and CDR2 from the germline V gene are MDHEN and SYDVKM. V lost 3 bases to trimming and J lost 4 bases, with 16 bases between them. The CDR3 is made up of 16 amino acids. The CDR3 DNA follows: TGTGCCAGCAGTTTCAGAGGGAATCTCCTGAATCAGCCCCAGCATTTT. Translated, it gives CASSFRGNLLNQPQHF.

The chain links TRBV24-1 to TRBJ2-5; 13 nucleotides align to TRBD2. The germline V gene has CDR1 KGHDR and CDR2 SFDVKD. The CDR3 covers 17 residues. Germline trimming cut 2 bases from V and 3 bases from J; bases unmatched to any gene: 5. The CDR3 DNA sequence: TGTGCCACCAGTGATTCCGGGACTAGCGGGGATAAAGAGACCCAGTACTTC. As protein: CATSDSGTSGDKETQYF.

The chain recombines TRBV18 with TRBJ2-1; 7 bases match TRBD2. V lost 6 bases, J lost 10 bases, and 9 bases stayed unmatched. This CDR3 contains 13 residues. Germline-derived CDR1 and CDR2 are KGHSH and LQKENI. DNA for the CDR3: TGTGCCAGCTCCCCCCCCCGGGGGGACGAGCAGTTCTTC. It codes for CASSPPRGDEQFF.

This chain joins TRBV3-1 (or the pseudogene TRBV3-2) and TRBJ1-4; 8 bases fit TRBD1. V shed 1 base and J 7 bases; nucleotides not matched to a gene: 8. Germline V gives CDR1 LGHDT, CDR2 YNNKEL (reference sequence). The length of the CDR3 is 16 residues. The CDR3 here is CASSQVIGTGREKLFF. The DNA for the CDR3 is TGTGCCAGCAGCCAAGTAATAGGGACAGGACGTGAAAAACTGTTTTTT.